This T cell receptor beta chain came from a study of identical twins. TCRdb re-called the 5' RACE reads through MiXCR, storing one row per CDR3 protein. The sample shows about 720,000 distinct CDR3 sequences, 18% of them seen only once. This clonotype occurred a few times. The CDR3 sequence is 16 residues long. Per the germline V gene, CDR1 is SGHRS and CDR2 is YFSETQ. V gave up 0 bases and J gave up 4 bases; unmatched junction bases: 8. These data also featured in a second study, about T cells expressing NK-cell markers.

The sequence derives from a young woman in good health. Specimen: PBMCs. The genes are TRBV5-1 and TRBJ2-7, with 9 bases aligning to TRBD2. CDR3 DNA: TGCGCCAGCAGCTTGGACCTAGCGGGATGGGCATACGAGCAGTACTTC. Protein product: CASSLDLAGWAYEQYF. Filled out from reference TRBV5-1 and TRBJ2-7, the complete variable domain reads KAGVTQTPRYLIKTRGQQVTLSCSPISGHRSVSWYQQTPGQGLQFLFEYFSETQRNKGNFPGRFSGRQFSNSRSEMNVSTLELGDSALYLCASSLDLAGWAYEQYFGPGTRLTVT.